The rows below give T cell receptor beta chains drawn from one sample of a study of spatial heterogeneity in lung cancer. Each CDR3 protein is one row after TCRdb ran MiXCR on the 5' RACE reads. The profile shows about 9,200 distinct CDR3 sequences, about 2.7% of them singletons. Specimen: lung tumor tissue, collected at surgery. The receptors originated from a male donor with early-stage non-small cell lung cancer. Each CDR3 is given with its conserved first and last residue. The order of the fields is D gene, J gene, V gene, clone size, CDR3 protein, CDR3 DNA. A D gene is named only where the DNA matches it firmly. The size field is filled for only some rows; it gives once, few, many or a size class.

D: TRBD1
J: TRBJ2-7
V: TRBV29-1
size: many
CDR3: CSVGKGTGRAYEQYF
DNA: TGCAGCGTAGGAAAAGGGACAGGGAGAGCCTACGAGCAGTACTTC

D: NA
J: TRBJ2-1
V: TRBV19
size: many
CDR3: CASSMWDNNEQFF
DNA: TGTGCCAGTAGTATGTGGGACAACAATGAGCAGTTCTTC

D: NA
J: TRBJ1-5
V: TRBV6-6
size: many
CDR3: CATDNYSNQPQHF
DNA: TGTGCCACCGACAATTATAGCAATCAGCCCCAGCATTTT

D: NA
J: TRBJ1-5
V: TRBV28
size: many
CDR3: CASSTPPGDQPQHF
DNA: TGTGCCAGCAGCACCCCCCCGGGAGATCAGCCCCAGCATTTT

D: NA
J: TRBJ1-2
V: TRBV6-5
size: many
CDR3: CASRQRVEGYTF
DNA: TGTGCCAGCAGACAAAGGGTAGAGGGCTACACCTTC

D: TRBD2
J: TRBJ2-7
V: TRBV12-3/TRBV12-4
size: many
CDR3: CASSLGLADLSYEQYF
DNA: TGTGCCAGCAGTTTAGGACTAGCGGACCTCTCCTACGAGCAGTACTTC

D: NA
J: TRBJ2-6
V: TRBV29-1
size: medium-sized
CDR3: CSVENAIFGANVLTF
DNA: TGCAGCGTTGAGAATGCGATTTTTGGGGCCAACGTCCTGACTTTC

D: NA
J: TRBJ1-1
V: TRBV5-1
size: medium-sized
CDR3: CASNGGTVNTEAFF
DNA: TGCGCCAGTAACGGCGGGACGGTCAACACTGAAGCTTTCTTT

D: NA
J: TRBJ2-7
V: TRBV7-9
size: NA
CDR3: CARSWNRASYEQYF
DNA: TGTGCCAGAAGCTGGAACAGGGCCAGCTACGAGCAGTACTTC

D: NA
J: TRBJ2-5
V: TRBV5-6
size: medium-sized
CDR3: CASSLAQETQYF
DNA: TGTGCCAGCAGCTTGGCACAAGAGACCCAGTACTTC

D: TRBD1
J: TRBJ1-5
V: TRBV2
size: many
CDR3: CASNGQASQPQHF
DNA: TGTGCCAGCAACGGACAGGCGAGTCAGCCCCAGCATTTT

D: TRBD1
J: TRBJ2-3
V: TRBV7-3
size: few
CDR3: CASSSGQVFTDTQYF
DNA: TGTGCCAGCAGCTCAGGACAGGTCTTCACAGATACGCAGTATTTT

D: TRBD1
J: TRBJ1-1
V: TRBV12-3/TRBV12-4
size: many
CDR3: CASSLRQGVGEAFF
DNA: TGTGCCAGCAGTTTGCGCCAGGGGGTAGGTGAAGCTTTCTTT

D: TRBD1
J: TRBJ2-7
V: TRBV7-8
size: many
CDR3: CASSSRDRGPSGYF
DNA: TGTGCCAGCAGTTCCCGGGACAGGGGGCCTTCAGGGTACTTC

D: NA
J: TRBJ2-2
V: TRBV15
size: many
CDR3: CATSRELIAGELFF
DNA: TGTGCCACCAGCAGAGAGTTGATCGCCGGGGAGCTGTTTTTT

D: TRBD2
J: TRBJ2-5
V: TRBV30
size: many
CDR3: CAWSVGLAGATNQYF
DNA: TGTGCCTGGAGTGTAGGACTAGCGGGGGCAACTAACCAGTACTTC

D: NA
J: TRBJ2-5
V: TRBV5-1
size: many
CDR3: CASSAGTAQETQYF
DNA: TGCGCCAGCAGCGCGGGGACAGCCCAAGAGACCCAGTACTTC

D: TRBD1
J: TRBJ1-2
V: TRBV4-3
size: many
CDR3: CASKNRGMYGYTF
DNA: TGCGCCAGCAAGAACAGGGGGATGTATGGCTACACCTTC

D: NA
J: TRBJ1-6
V: TRBV5-6
size: many
CDR3: CASSFGSEVLTLHF
DNA: TGTGCCAGCAGCTTTGGGAGTGAAGTTCTCACCCTCCACTTT

D: TRBD2
J: TRBJ2-1
V: TRBV3-1
size: few
CDR3: CAISSGGSPINEQFF
DNA: TGTGCCATTTCTAGCGGGGGTTCACCAATCAATGAGCAGTTCTTC

D: NA
J: TRBJ1-1
V: TRBV28
size: few
CDR3: CASRVDSGEAFF
DNA: TGTGCCAGCAGGGTTGACAGTGGTGAAGCTTTCTTT

D: NA
J: TRBJ1-3
V: TRBV7-6
size: many
CDR3: CASSLPAGRSGNTIYF
DNA: TGTGCCAGCAGCTTACCGGCAGGACGCTCTGGAAACACCATATATTTT

D: NA
J: TRBJ1-1
V: TRBV12-3/TRBV12-4
size: many
CDR3: CASSLWERTEAFF
DNA: TGTGCCAGCAGTTTGTGGGAGCGCACTGAAGCTTTCTTT

D: TRBD1
J: TRBJ2-7
V: TRBV4-3
size: medium-sized
CDR3: CASSHGTGRTYEQYF
DNA: TGCGCCAGCAGCCACGGGACAGGACGGACCTACGAGCAGTACTTC

D: NA
J: TRBJ1-1
V: TRBV20-1
size: many
CDR3: CSARDSRDSAEAFF
DNA: TGCAGTGCTAGAGATAGTAGGGATTCGGCTGAAGCTTTCTTT

D: TRBD1
J: TRBJ2-1
V: TRBV7-2
size: few
CDR3: CASSHTSGTVQFF
DNA: TGTGCCAGCAGCCATACCTCCGGGACAGTTCAGTTCTTC

D: TRBD1
J: TRBJ2-1
V: TRBV12-3/TRBV12-4
size: many
CDR3: CASSFRLTGGEQFF
DNA: TGTGCCAGCAGTTTCCGTTTGACAGGGGGTGAGCAGTTCTTC

D: TRBD1
J: TRBJ1-2
V: TRBV3-1
size: many
CDR3: CASSQPRGMHGYTF
DNA: TGTGCCAGCAGCCAACCCAGGGGGATGCACGGCTACACCTTC

D: TRBD2
J: TRBJ2-5
V: TRBV4-3
size: many
CDR3: CASSQGTSRPQETQYF
DNA: TGCGCCAGCAGCCAAGGGACTAGTCGCCCACAAGAGACCCAGTACTTC

D: TRBD2
J: TRBJ2-7
V: TRBV7-2
size: many
CDR3: CASSFSGVISYEQYF
DNA: TGTGCCAGCAGCTTCAGCGGGGTTATCTCCTACGAGCAGTACTTC

D: TRBD2
J: TRBJ2-3
V: TRBV20-1
size: medium-sized
CDR3: CSARDAGGGQDTQYF
DNA: TGCAGTGCTAGAGATGCGGGCGGGGGTCAAGATACGCAGTATTTT

D: NA
J: TRBJ1-2
V: TRBV7-9
size: many
CDR3: CASSRAMDGYTF
DNA: TGTGCCAGCAGCCGGGCGATGGATGGCTACACCTTC

D: TRBD2
J: TRBJ2-2
V: TRBV20-1
size: NA
CDR3: CSARLAGGRGGELFF
DNA: TGCAGTGCTAGACTAGCGGGGGGCCGTGGCGGGGAGCTGTTTTTT

D: TRBD1
J: TRBJ1-2
V: TRBV9
size: medium-sized
CDR3: CASSLSDRGTDGYTF
DNA: TGTGCCAGCAGCCTTTCCGACAGGGGGACCGATGGCTACACCTTC

D: TRBD2
J: TRBJ2-4
V: TRBV28
size: NA
CDR3: CASSISGGAGTKNIQYF
DNA: TGTGCCAGCAGCATAAGCGGGGGGGCCGGAACCAAAAACATTCAGTACTTC

D: NA
J: TRBJ2-6
V: TRBV12-3/TRBV12-4
size: many
CDR3: CASSLSGAGANVLTF
DNA: TGTGCCAGCAGTTTGTCGGGGGCCGGGGCCAACGTCCTGACTTTC

D: TRBD1
J: TRBJ2-3
V: TRBV9
size: many
CDR3: CASSAGTGLLTDTQYF
DNA: TGTGCCAGCAGCGCCGGGACAGGTCTACTCACAGATACGCAGTATTTT

D: NA
J: TRBJ1-6
V: TRBV5-1
size: many
CDR3: CASSLQENSPLHF
DNA: TGCGCCAGCAGCTTACAGGAAAATTCACCCCTCCACTTT

D: NA
J: TRBJ2-5
V: TRBV5-1
size: many
CDR3: CASSLMDAGETQYF
DNA: TGCGCCAGCAGCTTGATGGACGCCGGGGAGACCCAGTACTTC

D: TRBD1
J: TRBJ1-3
V: TRBV9
size: many
CDR3: CASSVGGQSRPGNTIYF
DNA: TGTGCCAGCAGCGTAGGGGGACAGTCCCGGCCTGGAAACACCATATATTTT

D: NA
J: TRBJ1-2
V: TRBV7-2
size: many
CDR3: CASSSGQILNGYTF
DNA: TGTGCCAGCAGCTCAGGACAGATACTAAATGGCTACACCTTC

D: TRBD2
J: TRBJ2-3
V: TRBV11-2
size: many
CDR3: CASTPRAGGAGTQYF
DNA: TGTGCCAGCACCCCCAGGGCCGGGGGGGCGGGCACGCAGTATTTT

D: TRBD2
J: TRBJ2-1
V: TRBV19
size: many
CDR3: CASMVAGVHNEQFF
DNA: TGTGCCAGTATGGTAGCGGGGGTCCACAATGAGCAGTTCTTC

D: NA
J: TRBJ2-2
V: TRBV7-6
size: many
CDR3: CASSLDVSAGTGELFF
DNA: TGTGCCAGCAGCTTAGACGTTTCTGCGGGTACCGGGGAGCTGTTTTTT

D: TRBD2
J: TRBJ2-5
V: TRBV11-3
size: many
CDR3: CASGRGGRETQYF
DNA: TGTGCCAGCGGGCGGGGCGGGAGAGAGACCCAGTACTTC

D: NA
J: TRBJ2-2
V: TRBV24-1
size: many
CDR3: CATSDFGRTGELFF
DNA: TGTGCCACCAGTGATTTTGGGAGAACCGGGGAGCTGTTTTTT

D: TRBD1
J: TRBJ2-2
V: TRBV29-1
size: many
CDR3: CSARQGSTGELFF
DNA: TGCAGCGCCCGACAGGGGAGCACCGGGGAGCTGTTTTTT

D: TRBD2
J: TRBJ2-5
V: TRBV19
size: many
CDR3: CASAGRSQETQYF
DNA: TGTGCCAGTGCCGGGAGGAGCCAAGAGACCCAGTACTTC

D: TRBD1
J: TRBJ2-3
V: TRBV5-1
size: few
CDR3: CASSPGQALTDTQYF
DNA: TGCGCCAGCAGCCCGGGACAGGCTCTCACAGATACGCAGTATTTT

D: NA
J: TRBJ2-3
V: TRBV2
size: medium-sized
CDR3: CASRRDSTDTQYF
DNA: TGTGCCAGCCGTAGGGATAGCACAGATACGCAGTATTTT

D: NA
J: TRBJ1-2
V: TRBV29-1
size: many
CDR3: CSAQLPNEYGYTF
DNA: TGCAGCGCCCAGTTGCCAAATGAATATGGCTACACCTTC